These T cell receptor beta chains were read from a single sample in a study of blood T cell repertoires in COVID-19. Assay used: immunoSEQ multiplex PCR; TCRdb lists only in-frame clones, some missing. The data show 110,000 to 150,000 clones, roughly 80% seen once. Sequencing input: peripheral blood. The receptors were sampled from a man between 65 and 85 years old who had recovered from COVID-19. Each CDR3 is given with its conserved first and last residue. Each record gives: clone size, V gene, J gene, D gene, CDR3 DNA, CDR3 protein. A D gene is named only where the DNA matches it firmly. For some rows the clone size is stated as once, few or many, or as a class when expanded; others skip it.

>NA|TRBV9|TRBJ2-1|NA
TGTGCCAGCAGCGTAGGGCCGCCTAGCTCCTACAATGAGCAGTTCTTC
CASSVGPPSSYNEQFF
>few|TRBV18|TRBJ2-1|NA
TGTGCCAGCTCACCGGGGGCTAATGAGCAGTTCTTC
CASSPGANEQFF
>NA|TRBV3-1/TRBV3-2|TRBJ1-1|NA
TGTGCCAGCAGCCCCTCTTTTAGTGAAGCTTTCTTT
CASSPSFSEAFF
>NA|TRBV10-3|TRBJ2-7|NA
TGTGCCATCAGCCCATCCGAACAGAGTTACGAGCAGTACTTC
CAISPSEQSYEQYF
>NA|TRBV7-6|TRBJ2-7|NA
TGTGCCAGCAGCTTAGAACCAGGGGACCAGGACAAACACTCCTACGAGCAGTACTTC
CASSLEPGDQDKHSYEQYF
>NA|TRBV2|TRBJ2-1|TRBD1
TGTGCCAGCAGGGTTGACCGGGACAGGGGGTGGAATGAGCAGTTCTTC
CASRVDRDRGWNEQFF
>many|TRBV7-2|TRBJ2-5|TRBD2
TGTGCCAGCAGCTTAGTATCAGCGGGAGCGTGGGAGACCCAGTACTTC
CASSLVSAGAWETQYF
>NA|TRBV4-3|TRBJ1-1|NA
TGCGCCAGCAGCCAAGATCTATCGTCCCCTGGCACTGAAGCTTTCTTT
CASSQDLSSPGTEAFF
>NA|TRBV7-8|TRBJ1-6|NA
TGTGCCAGCAGCCAGACGGGAGGAATTTCACCCCTCCACTTT
CASSQTGGISPLHF
>NA|TRBV6-2/TRBV6-3|TRBJ2-1|TRBD1
TGTGCCAGCAGTTACCCCCAGGGGGCGTTCGATGAGCAGTTCTTC
CASSYPQGAFDEQFF
>NA|TRBV30|TRBJ2-3|TRBD2
TGTGCCTGGAGTGAGCTAGCGGGAGGCGCCGATACGCAGTATTTT
CAWSELAGGADTQYF
>few|TRBV19|TRBJ2-3|NA
TGTGCCAGTAGTATCCAGGGTAGGGCAGATACGCAGTATTTT
CASSIQGRADTQYF
>NA|TRBV7-3|TRBJ2-1|NA
TGTGCCAGCAGCTTAGTATCAGACAATGAGCAGTTCTTC
CASSLVSDNEQFF
>NA|TRBV6-2/TRBV6-3|TRBJ2-7|TRBD2
TGTGCCAGCAGTTACTTATCGGGGGGATCCTACGAGCAGTACTTC
CASSYLSGGSYEQYF
>NA|TRBV5-1|TRBJ2-1|TRBD2
TGCGCCAGCAGCTTTGAAGCGGGAGGGCCTTACAATGAGCAGTTCTTC
CASSFEAGGPYNEQFF
>NA|TRBV10-3|TRBJ2-5|NA
TGTGCCATCAGTGACAAGACACTCGGCGGGGTTAGAGAGACCCAGTACTTC
CAISDKTLGGVRETQYF
>once|TRBV5-5|TRBJ1-3|NA
TGTGCCAGCAGCTTGGATGCGGGTACATACGTCTCTGGAAACACCATATATTTT
CASSLDAGTYVSGNTIYF
>once|TRBV4-3|TRBJ1-2|TRBD1
TGCGCCAGCAGCCAAATAGGGACAGGTAACGCTGGCTACACCTTC
CASSQIGTGNAGYTF
>NA|TRBV5-4|TRBJ2-7|TRBD2
TGTGCCAGCAGCTATTCGACTAGCGGGATGTACGAGCAGTACTTC
CASSYSTSGMYEQYF
>NA|TRBV5-6|TRBJ2-5|NA
TGTGCCAGCAGCTTAGACTTTCGTCAAGAGACCCAGTACTTC
CASSLDFRQETQYF
>few|TRBV27|TRBJ2-7|NA
TGTGCCAGCAGTACCAGGGCACACTCCTACGAGCAGTACTTC
CASSTRAHSYEQYF
>NA|TRBV5-4|TRBJ2-2|TRBD2
TGTGCCAGCAGCGTCGGGACTAGCGGGATGTTTGCCGGGGAGCTGTTTTTT
CASSVGTSGMFAGELFF
>NA|TRBV30|TRBJ2-1|TRBD1
TGTGCCTGGAGTATCGGGACAGTCTACAATGAGCAGTTCTTC
CAWSIGTVYNEQFF
>NA|TRBV27|TRBJ2-7|NA
TGTGCCAGCAGAAATAAGAACGGGGGTGTTTACGAGCAGTACTTC
CASRNKNGGVYEQYF
>NA|TRBV6-5|TRBJ2-1|TRBD1
TGTGCCAGCAGGCAGGGGGTAAAGAATGAGCAGTTCTTC
CASRQGVKNEQFF
>NA|TRBV7-8|TRBJ1-1|NA
TGTGCCAGCAGCTTAGCAGGTACTAAGTTTGAAGCTTTCTTT
CASSLAGTKFEAFF
>NA|TRBV7-2|TRBJ2-1|NA
TGTGCCAGCACCAGCGGGCTGTGGGGCTACAATGAGCAGTTCTTC
CASTSGLWGYNEQFF
>NA|TRBV5-6|TRBJ2-1|TRBD1
TGTGCCAGCAGCTTGCCGACAGGGGGGAATGAGCAGTTCTTC
CASSLPTGGNEQFF